The source of this T cell receptor (beta chain) is a study of control samples from healthy donors and cancer patients. The CDR3 runs 14 residues. The germline V gene encodes CDR1 MNHEY and CDR2 SMNVEV (reference sequence). V lost 6 bases to trimming and J lost 4 bases, with 10 bases between them. Some clones are missing from TCRdb's copy, which holds only in-frame ones; the method was immunoSEQ multiplex PCR. This sample yields some 410,000 clones, of which around nine tenths are seen a single time; around 6.8% belongs to the top ten. Sequencing used PBMCs. This sequence was found in a man aged 40-49 years with head and neck cancer. The chain joins TRBV27 to TRBJ1-6; possibly TRBD1 for D (5 bases). CDR3 residues: CASSRTLYNSPLHF. The DNA for the CDR3 is TGTGCCAGCAGCCGGACACTATATAATTCACCCCTCCACTTT.